This passage covers 7 T cell receptor beta chains from one sample sequenced in a study of identifying expanded T cells in peripheral blood. The protocol was immunoSEQ multiplex PCR, while the TCRdb copy is restricted to in-frame clones and leaves out a portion. The sample consists of roughly 100,000 clones, roughly 90% of them appearing once. Sequencing was done on a sample of blood. The source of these receptors is a person aged 18-70 years in good health.

This chain uses TRBV18 with TRBJ2-3, with no clear D. The CDR3 is made up of 13 amino acids. Germline values: CDR1 KGHSH, CDR2 LQKENI. Trimming removed 4 bases at V and 0 bases at J, with 5 bases between. CDR3 protein: CASSLPSTDTQYF. In DNA form, the CDR3 reads TGTGCCAGCTCACTCCCTAGCACAGATACGCAGTATTTT.

V is TRBV29-1 and J is TRBJ1-5, with D perhaps TRBD1 (6 bases). Trimming stripped 7 bases from V and 2 bases from J, with 15 bases between. Germline-derived CDR1 and CDR2 are SQVTM and ANQGSEA. The CDR3 sequence is 14 residues long. The CDR3 protein is CSGERGQGNQPQHF. The CDR3 DNA is TGCAGCGGAGAGCGGGGGCAAGGCAATCAGCCCCAGCATTTT.

The J gene is TRBJ2-2, the V gene TRBV5-1; 8 bases are a match to TRBD1. Germline V gene lookup returns CDR1 SGHRS and CDR2 YFSETQ. The V gene end was trimmed by 0 bases and the J gene end by 2 bases; junction bases not matched to a gene: 0. The CDR3 loop spans 15 amino acids. Here the CDR3 DNA reads TGCGCCAGCAGCTTGGCAGGGGGCAACACCGGGGAGCTGTTTTTT. Protein product: CASSLAGGNTGELFF. Supplemented by reference TRBV5-1 and TRBJ2-2, the full variable domain reads KAGVTQTPRYLIKTRGQQVTLSCSPISGHRSVSWYQQTPGQGLQFLFEYFSETQRNKGNFPGRFSGRQFSNSRSEMNVSTLELGDSALYLCASSLAGGNTGELFFGEGSRLTVL.

The chain joins TRBV6-6 to TRBJ1-1, with no clear D. The CDR3 length is 15 residues. Germline CDR1 MNHNY, CDR2 SVGAGI (reference sequence). V lost 0 bases, J lost 0 bases, and 8 bases lay in between. The CDR3 region is CASSYSPGMNTEAFF. In nucleotides, the CDR3 is TGTGCCAGCAGTTACTCTCCGGGAATGAACACTGAAGCTTTCTTT.

The CDR3 bases are TGTGCCAGCAGCTTAGATACAGACTACATAATGAACACTGAAGCTTTCTTT. This codes for CASSLDTDYIMNTEAFF. This chain joins TRBV7-9 and TRBJ1-1; D is unclear. V was pared by 1 base and J by 0 bases, with 15 bases between. The CDR3 has 17 amino acids. Germline CDR1 SEHNR, CDR2 FQNEAQ (reference sequence). The variable domain in full, completed from reference TRBV7-9 and TRBJ1-1, reads DTGVSQNPRHKITKRGQNVTFRCDPISEHNRLYWYRQTLGQGPEFLTYFQNEAQLEKSRLLSDRFSAERPKGSFSTLEIQRTEQGDSAMYLCASSLDTDYIMNTEAFFGQGTRLTVV.

The chain uses TRBV10-3 and TRBJ1-3; D remains unclear. This CDR3 has 16 residues. V was cut by 5 bases and J by 0 bases, with 14 bases left in between. The V gene's germline CDR1 is ENHRY and CDR2 SYGVKD. The CDR3 sequence is CAISSQDHNSGNTIYF. The CDR3 nucleotides are TGTGCCATCAGTTCTCAGGACCATAACTCTGGAAACACCATATATTTT.

The V gene is TRBV4-1, the J gene TRBJ1-5; possible D gene TRBD1, 6 bases. The CDR3 extends over 17 amino acids. The germline V gene encodes CDR1 MGHRA and CDR2 YSYEKL. V lost 4 bases to trimming and J lost 4 bases, with 20 bases between them. CDR3 loop: CASSPKKGVSRNQPQHF. As DNA, the CDR3 is TGCGCCAGCAGCCCCAAAAAGGGGGTAAGCAGGAATCAGCCCCAGCATTTT.